A selection of T cell receptor beta chains follows, all from one sample in a study of identical twins. TCRdb passed the 5' RACE reads through MiXCR, listing each CDR3 protein once. Altogether hundreds of thousands of distinct CDR3 sequences are present, roughly 9.7% being singletons, with the ten largest covering roughly 7%. These same records also appear under a second study, on yellow fever vaccine responses in identical twins.

What was sequenced was CD8+ T cells sorted from blood. These receptors originate from a woman younger than 35 in good health. The CDR3 runs from the conserved cysteine through the conserved F or W. The order of the fields is clone size, D gene, J gene, V gene, CDR3 DNA, CDR3 protein. D genes are given only for firm matches. Clone size appears in some rows only: once, few, many, or a class for an expanded clone.

>many|.|TRBJ2-3|TRBV4-3
TGCGCCAGCAGCCAAGATAAGGACACAGATACGCAGTATTTT
CASSQDKDTDTQYF
>few|.|TRBJ2-7|TRBV4-1
TGCGCCAGCAGCCAAGATGGATGGGAGCAGTACTTC
CASSQDGWEQYF
>.|.|TRBJ1-4|TRBV2
TGTGCCAGCAGAACAGCGATCAGTAATGAAAAACTGTTTTTT
CASRTAISNEKLFF
>.|.|TRBJ1-5|TRBV10-3
TGTGCCATCAGCCTCGCTCAGGAGTGGCCCCAGCATTTT
CAISLAQEWPQHF
>many|.|TRBJ2-7|TRBV7-9
TGTGCCAGCAGCGCCAACAGGGATTACGAGCAGTACTTC
CASSANRDYEQYF
>.|.|TRBJ2-2|TRBV5-1
TGCGCCAGCAGCTTTATCTGGACAAACACCGAGGAGCTGTTTTTT
CASSFIWTNTEELFF
>many|.|TRBJ2-7|TRBV5-6
TGTGCCAGCAGCCCACACGGACAGTACTACGAGCAGTACTTC
CASSPHGQYYEQYF
>few|TRBD1|TRBJ2-7|TRBV5-1
TGCGCCAGCAGCCCCCCCGACAGGGACGAGCAGTACTTC
CASSPPDRDEQYF
>many|.|TRBJ2-7|TRBV20-1
TGCAGTGCTCGGGACGACTACGAGCAGTACTTC
CSARDDYEQYF
>.|TRBD1|TRBJ2-7|TRBV9
TGTGCCAGCAGCATAGGGGACAGGGGGGGCGAGCAGTACTTC
CASSIGDRGGEQYF
>many|.|TRBJ2-5|TRBV6-1
TGTGCCAGCAGTCCCGGGCCAGGGGAGACCCAGTACTTC
CASSPGPGETQYF
>few|.|TRBJ2-1|TRBV20-1
TGCAGTGCTAGAGACCCCAAAAGGACAGACTACAATGAGCAGTTCTTC
CSARDPKRTDYNEQFF
>.|.|TRBJ2-1|TRBV20-1
TGCAGTGCCCCAATGGGCCTAGAGGGGAACAATGAGCAGTTCTTC
CSAPMGLEGNNEQFF
>few|TRBD2|TRBJ2-7|TRBV19
TGTGCCACCTCGGGAGGCCTCTCCTACGAGCAGTACTTC
CATSGGLSYEQYF
>.|TRBD2|TRBJ2-5|TRBV4-2
TGTGCCAGCAGCCAAGAAAGAGGACTAGCGGGAGCGGCCCAGTACTTC
CASSQERGLAGAAQYF
>many|.|TRBJ2-1|TRBV27
TGTGCCAGCAGTGTGACAGACCCACTATACAATGAGCAGTTCTTC
CASSVTDPLYNEQFF
>few|TRBD2|TRBJ2-3|TRBV2
TGTGCCAGCAGGTGGGAGACTAGCGGGAGCACAGATACGCAGTATTTT
CASRWETSGSTDTQYF
>.|.|TRBJ1-1|TRBV4-1
TGCGCCAGCAGTATTGATCAGGGTGACACTGAAGCTTTCTTT
CASSIDQGDTEAFF
>.|.|TRBJ1-6|TRBV12-3/TRBV12-4
TGTGCCAGCAGTCCCGCTGGGAATAATTCACCCCTCCACTTT
CASSPAGNNSPLHF
>many|.|TRBJ1-5|TRBV12-3/TRBV12-4
TGTGCCAGCAGAGTGACAGGTAATCAGCCCCAGCATTTT
CASRVTGNQPQHF
>few|TRBD1|TRBJ1-1|TRBV30
TGTGCCTGGAGTCATACAGGGGGTAAAGCTTTCTTT
CAWSHTGGKAFF
>many|.|TRBJ2-1|TRBV10-3
TGTGCCATCAGTGAGCAGGGTCCGGGCAATGAGCAGTTCTTC
CAISEQGPGNEQFF
>.|.|TRBJ2-3|TRBV10-3
TGTGCCATCAGTGAGTCCGTGGATACGCAGTATTTT
CAISESVDTQYF